This T cell receptor (beta chain) was obtained from a study of technical replicates of blood from a few donors. TCRdb's table, derived via immunoSEQ multiplex PCR, lists solely in-frame clones and lacks some. Among more than 80,000 clones listed, roughly 94% were seen once. This clone was found a few times. Trimming stripped 5 bases from V and 4 bases from J, with 12 bases between. The CDR3 is made up of 15 amino acids. Germline CDR1 SGHTA, CDR2 FQGTGA. The sample consisted of T cells isolated from PBMCs. The receptor was isolated from a human donor in good health. The chain employs TRBV7-3 and TRBJ2-6, with TRBD2 as a possible D gene (6 bases). This chain's CDR3 is CASSVGGPGANVLTF. In DNA, the CDR3 is TGTGCCAGCAGCGTGGGGGGTCCCGGGGCCAACGTCCTGACTTTC.